This T cell receptor (beta chain) was obtained from a study of blood T cell repertoires in COVID-19. The wider study: There were acute and convalescent COVID-19 samples, and they came from the United States, Italy and Spain. T cells, B-cell-depleted T cells, or PBMCs supplied cDNA or gDNA.

In the authors' methods: Nucleated cell counts were estimated from reference gene primer amplification. Libraries were prepared by immunoSEQ multiplex PCR; TCRdb keeps only in-frame clonotypes and omits some of them. V and J calls and clone size are those listed in that table; D and trimming were worked out from the DNA. The sample has approximately 120,000 clones; around 89% are singletons. The TCR sequence derives from a human donor in a cohort sampled during active COVID-19. The specimen sequenced was peripheral blood.

The CDR3 here is CASSLIGLTGHANTEAFF. The CDR3 bases are TGTGCCAGCAGCTTAATCGGTCTCACGGGACACGCGAACACTGAAGCTTTCTTT. The rearrangement uses TRBV7-2 and TRBJ1-1; D is perhaps TRBD1 (6 bases). V was trimmed by 2 bases and J by 1 base, leaving 20 bases between them. The CDR3 length is 18 residues. Germline V gives CDR1 SGHTA, CDR2 FQGNSA. The full variable domain, its missing parts supplied by reference TRBV7-2 and TRBJ1-1, is GAGVSQSPSNKVTEKGKDVELRCDPISGHTALYWYRQSLGQGLEFLIYFQGNSAPDKSGLPSDRFSAERTGGSVSTLTIQRTQQEDSAVYLCASSLIGLTGHANTEAFFGQGTRLTVV.